Below, 28 T cell receptor beta chains from the same sample are listed, as sequenced in a study of cytomegalovirus exposure and HLA in healthy donors. The PCR used 60 Vbeta and 13 Jbeta primers. Some clones are missing from TCRdb's copy, which holds only in-frame ones; the method was immunoSEQ multiplex PCR. The sample has about 170,000 clones, more than 70% seen once. Sequenced: PBMCs. These TCRs come from a boy younger than 10 in good health and CMV-seronegative.

The chain couples TRBV29-1 to TRBJ2-3; 10 bases map to TRBD2. The V gene's germline CDR1 is SQVTM and CDR2 ANQGSEA. The CDR3 is 15 residues long. The J segment lost 2 bases and the V segment lost 7 bases, leaving 9 bases of the junction unmatched. The CDR3: CSGVGLALITDTQYF. CDR3 DNA sequence: TGCAGCGGGGTGGGACTAGCGCTAATCACAGATACGCAGTATTTT.

The rearrangement uses TRBV19 and TRBJ1-1, with TRBD1 identical over 7 bases. The CDR3 sequence is 15 residues long. The germline gives CDR1 LNHDA, CDR2 SQIVND (reference sequence). Trimming took 3 bases from V and 3 from J; bases not matched to a gene: 7. The CDR3 DNA reads as TGTGCCAGTAGTATCCTAAACACAGGGGACACTGAAGCTTTCTTT. This gives the protein CASSILNTGDTEAFF.

The chain employs TRBV5-5 and TRBJ2-5, with D perhaps TRBD1 (5 bases). Germline CDR1 SGHKS, CDR2 YYEKEE (reference sequence). V was shortened by 4 bases and J by 1 base, with 8 bases between the two germline ends. The CDR3 is 13 residues long. In nucleotides, the CDR3 is TGTGCCAGCAGCCACAGGTCCCAAGAGACCCAGTACTTC. Translating it yields CASSHRSQETQYF.

This chain links TRBV23-1 with TRBJ1-5; 8 bases are a match to TRBD1. TRBV23-1 is noted as an ORF with a role that remains uncertain. CDR3 size: 16 residues. V dropped 7 bases and J dropped 3; count of bases not matched to a gene: 11. CDR3 nucleotides: TGCGCCAGCACCACGCAAGACAGGGGTTCCAATCAGCCCCAGCATTTT. This sequence encodes CASTTQDRGSNQPQHF.

The rearrangement uses TRBV7-6 and TRBJ2-5; no reliable D call. V was shortened by 4 bases and J by 1 base, with 7 bases between the two germline ends. The length of the CDR3 is 13 residues. CDR1 and CDR2 (germline): SGHVS, FNYEAQ. CDR3 bases: TGTGCCAGCAGCTACAAGATCCAAGAGACCCAGTACTTC. Translating it yields CASSYKIQETQYF.

Only a few counts were recorded for this clone. The chain combines TRBV5-6 with TRBJ2-7, with D possibly TRBD1 on 6 matching bases. The CDR3 is 13 residues long. Between the trimmed V and J ends, which lost 3 bases and 5 bases, there was a span of 12 bases. The germline V gene has CDR1 SGHDT and CDR2 YYEEEE. The CDR3 sequence: CASSSDRSHEQYF. CDR3 sequence (DNA): TGTGCCAGCAGCTCCGACAGGTCCCACGAGCAGTACTTC.

J is TRBJ2-5 and V is TRBV6-5, with TRBD2 identical over 9 bases. J lost 11 bases, V lost 0 bases, and 10 bases had no gene match. In germline, CDR1 is MNHEY, CDR2 SVGAGI. The CDR3 totals 15 residues. The CDR3: CASSYSREGQWEQYF. The CDR3 region has the DNA TGTGCCAGCAGTTACTCGCGGGAGGGCCAGTGGGAGCAGTACTTC.

This clone was found a few times. This chain joins TRBV6-5 and TRBJ2-7; TRBD1 agrees at 7 bases. The ends lost 0 bases at V and 6 bases at J; junction bases unmatched: 5. In germline, CDR1 is MNHEY, CDR2 SVGAGI. The CDR3 contains 14 residues. CDR3 DNA sequence: TGTGCCAGCAGTTACTCAGGGACAGACCTCGAGCAGTACTTC. Translated, it gives CASSYSGTDLEQYF.

The chain carries TRBV9 and TRBJ2-3; TRBD2 matches 8 bases. V lost 0 bases and J lost 6; bases outside the gene matches: 9. Germline V CDR1 and CDR2: SGDLS, YYNGEE. The CDR3 is 16 amino acids. The CDR3 here is CASSVVSSGSRDTQYF. In DNA form, the CDR3 reads TGTGCCAGCAGCGTAGTGTCCAGCGGGAGTAGGGATACGCAGTATTTT. Variable domain in full (rest from reference TRBV9 and TRBJ2-3): DSGVTQTPKHLITATGQRVTLRCSPRSGDLSVYWYQQSLDQGLQFLIQYYNGEERAKGNILERFSAQQFPDLHSELNLSSLELGDSALYFCASSVVSSGSRDTQYFGPGTRLTVL.

The sample holds one count of this clone. Other DNA variants within this sample encode the same CDR3. The rearrangement links TRBV27 to TRBJ1-1; tentative D call: TRBD1 (5 bases). The CDR3 contains 13 residues. Per the germline V gene, CDR1 is MNHEY and CDR2 is SMNVEV (reference sequence). Trimming left V 5 bases short and J 1 base short, with 8 bases between. CDR3 DNA: TGTGCCAGCAGTCTAGGACAGAACACTGAAGCTTTCTTT. It is translated as CASSLGQNTEAFF.

This chain joins TRBV18 and TRBJ2-7, with a possible D match to TRBD1 (5 bases). Trimming shortened V by 3 bases and J by 2 bases, and 11 bases separated the two germline ends. The CDR3 consists of 14 residues. Germline values: CDR1 KGHSH, CDR2 LQKENI. The CDR3 sequence: CASSPGQNTYEQYF. The CDR3 bases are TGTGCCAGCTCACCCGGACAAAACACCTACGAGCAGTACTTC.

This clone was detected only once. The V gene is TRBV11-1, the J gene TRBJ2-1; 12 bases map to TRBD2. The CDR3 has 18 residues. Losses at the gene ends were 1 base for V and 2 bases for J; bases not matched to a gene: 6. Per the germline V gene, CDR1 is SGHAT and CDR2 is FQDESV (reference sequence). The CDR3 DNA follows: TGTGCCAGCAGCTTAGATCCCGGGACTAGCGGGCCCTACAATGAGCAGTTCTTC. Its translation is CASSLDPGTSGPYNEQFF.

V and J are TRBV5-5 and TRBJ2-5; weak D call: TRBD1 (6 bases). Per the germline V gene, CDR1 is SGHKS and CDR2 is YYEKEE (reference sequence). This CDR3 is 12 amino acids long. The germline V and J ends were trimmed by 2 bases and 5 bases, with 7 bases remaining between them. The CDR3 sequence is CASSFRGETQYF. CDR3 in DNA: TGTGCCAGCAGCTTTAGGGGGGAGACCCAGTACTTC.

The chain combines TRBV28 with TRBJ2-7, with a tentative D call TRBD2 (6 bases). The V end lost 6 bases, the J end lost 7 bases, and 13 bases lay between the germline ends. Germline V CDR1 and CDR2: MDHEN, SYDVKM. The CDR3 has 12 residues. The CDR3 spells CASRPGLGEQYF. DNA of the CDR3: TGTGCCAGCAGACCGGGACTGGGAGAGCAGTACTTC.

The J gene is TRBJ2-3, the V gene TRBV30; 7 bases map to TRBD1. This CDR3 spans 17 amino acids. The V gene end was trimmed by 2 bases and the J gene end by 0 bases; junction bases not matched to a gene: 11. From germline, CDR1 is GTSNPN and CDR2 SVGIG (reference sequence). CDR3 amino acids: CAWSPPTGLRSTDTQYF. The CDR3 bases are TGTGCCTGGAGTCCCCCGACAGGGCTCAGGAGCACAGATACGCAGTATTTT. The full variable domain, completed using reference TRBV30 and TRBJ2-3, is SQTIHQWPATLVQPVGSPLSLECTVEGTSNPNLYWYRQAAGRGLQLLFYSVGIGQISSEVPQNLSASRPQDRQFILSSKKLLLSDSGFYLCAWSPPTGLRSTDTQYFGPGTRLTVL.

The V call is TRBV9, the J call TRBJ2-5; TRBD1 agrees at 8 bases. V was clipped by 3 bases and J by 4 bases; unmatched bases: 8. The length of the CDR3 is 15 residues. CDR1 and CDR2 (germline): SGDLS, YYNGEE. The CDR3, as DNA: TGTGCCAGCAGCGAACGGACAGGGCAAGTAGAGACCCAGTACTTC. Residues: CASSERTGQVETQYF.

The chain has TRBV12-5 and TRBJ2-7, with D perhaps matching TRBD1 (6 bases). The CDR3 spans 14 residues. CDR1 LGHNT and CDR2 FRNRAP come from the germline V gene. Trimming took 0 bases from V and 5 from J, leaving 11 bases between them. Here the CDR3 DNA reads TGTGCTAGTGGTTTGGTACCAGGGGCGGACGAGCAGTACTTC. Its translation: CASGLVPGADEQYF.

V gene TRBV19 combines with J gene TRBJ2-2, with 8 bases aligning to TRBD2. V lost 2 bases, J lost 7 bases, and 9 bases stayed unmatched. CDR3 length equals 16 residues. The germline V gene has CDR1 LNHDA and CDR2 SQIVND (reference sequence). The CDR3 DNA follows: TGTGCCAGTAGTATATCAGGCGGGAGGTGGGGCGGGGAGCTGTTTTTT. It is translated as CASSISGGRWGGELFF.

This clone was recorded a few times. This chain links TRBV11-2 with TRBJ2-7; 7 bases agree with TRBD1. Germline V gives CDR1 SGHAT, CDR2 FQNNGV. The V gene end was trimmed by 5 bases and the J gene end by 3 bases; junction bases not matched to a gene: 13. The CDR3 sequence is 16 residues long. CDR3 sequence: CASSTYRGHTYYEQYF. DNA for the CDR3: TGTGCCAGCAGCACCTACAGGGGCCATACCTACTACGAGCAGTACTTC.

This chain joins TRBV10-1 and TRBJ2-2; 13 nucleotides match TRBD2. Germline CDR1 is WNHNN and CDR2 is SYGVQD (reference sequence). CDR3 length: 16 residues. V trimming: 6 bases; J trimming: 4 bases; junction bases outside the gene matches: 5. DNA of the CDR3: TGCGCCAGCAGCGGGGGACTAGCGGGACGCACCGGGGAGCTGTTTTTT. Its translation is CASSGGLAGRTGELFF.

This clone appeared a single time. The chain combines TRBV5-4 with TRBJ2-2; a possible D gene is TRBD1 (6 bases). Trimming pared 4 bases from V and 5 bases from J, leaving 18 bases between. The CDR3 has 16 amino acids. CDR1 is SGHNT, CDR2 YYREEE, per germline (reference sequence). The CDR3 DNA reads TGTGCCAGCAGCAAGACACAGGGTTTAAGGACCGGGGAGCTGTTTTTT. This sequence encodes CASSKTQGLRTGELFF.

The J gene is TRBJ2-2, the V gene TRBV5-4; D possibly corresponds to TRBD2 (6 bases). V shed 5 bases and J shed 7 bases, with 18 bases lying between them. The CDR3 is 15 amino acids. CDR1 SGHNT and CDR2 YYREEE come from the germline V gene (reference sequence). The CDR3 DNA sequence: TGTGCCAGCAGTGATCAAGGGAGGCTGGGCGGGGAGCTGTTTTTT. Protein sequence: CASSDQGRLGGELFF.

The genes are TRBV5-1 and TRBJ2-7; 7 bases are shared with TRBD2. This CDR3 is built from 14 residues. The V gene's germline CDR1 is SGHRS and CDR2 YFSETQ. Losses at the gene ends were 2 bases for V and 2 bases for J; bases not matched to a gene: 4. CDR3 in DNA: TGCGCCAGCAGCTTTGGGGGGGGAACCTACGAGCAGTACTTC. Translated: CASSFGGGTYEQYF.

The chain couples TRBV28 to TRBJ2-7; no clear D. Germline CDR1 and CDR2: MDHEN and SYDVKM. The CDR3 contains 15 residues. V lost 7 bases to trimming and J lost 3 bases, with 19 bases between them. The CDR3 nucleotides read TGTGCCAGCACCCCCCAAGTGGCCAGACTCTACGAGCAGTACTTC. Translation gives CASTPQVARLYEQYF.

Details on this clone: The sample holds other DNA sequences that translate to the same CDR3. The rearrangement joins TRBV20-1 to TRBJ2-7; perhaps TRBD2 as D (6 bases). The V end was cut by 5 bases, the J end by 6 bases, with 11 bases between. CDR1 and CDR2 from the germline V gene are DFQATT and SNEGSKA (reference sequence). This CDR3 contains 11 residues. CDR3 residues: CSAPWGVEQYF. The DNA for the CDR3 is TGCAGTGCTCCCTGGGGGGTCGAGCAGTACTTC.

The V gene is TRBV7-6, the J gene TRBJ2-3; D unresolved. The germline V gene has CDR1 SGHVS and CDR2 FNYEAQ. The CDR3 is 16 residues long. Trimming pared 1 base from V and 1 base from J, leaving 12 bases between. The DNA of the CDR3 is TGTGCCAGCAGCTTAGAGCCAATTCAAGGCACAGATACGCAGTATTTT. It yields the protein CASSLEPIQGTDTQYF.

V usage is TRBV20-1 and J usage is TRBJ1-1; the D is unclear. V dropped 3 bases and J dropped 10 bases, with 12 bases sitting between them. This CDR3 region has 11 residues. Germline CDR1 is DFQATT and CDR2 is SNEGSKA (reference sequence). CDR3 loop: CSASFPGGAFF. DNA of the CDR3: TGCAGTGCTAGCTTCCCCGGAGGAGCTTTCTTT.

The V gene is TRBV4-1, the J gene TRBJ2-1; D not certain. V was pared by 0 bases and J by 0 bases, with 9 bases between. The CDR3 sequence is 16 residues long. Per the germline V gene, CDR1 is MGHRA and CDR2 is YSYEKL. CDR3 in DNA: TGCGCCAGCAGCCAAGATTCCCAAATCTCCTACAATGAGCAGTTCTTC. It yields the protein CASSQDSQISYNEQFF.